The TCR beta chain under discussion was sequenced for a study of T cell repertoires in cytomegalovirus infection. Per germline, CDR1 SGHAT and CDR2 FQNNGV. The V end was cut by 1 base, the J end by 4 bases, with 8 bases between. This CDR3 spans 15 amino acids. As regards this clonotype: Its antigen is undetermined.

TCRdb re-called the reads with MiXCR, one entry per CDR3 protein. The sample contains approximately 290,000 distinct CDR3 sequences, roughly 25% of which appear only once. The study's findings and limits: Dominant in the ex vivo response were TCR beta clonotypes restricted by HLA-C and specific for CMV.

Sequenced material: PBMCs. The rearrangement joins TRBV11-2 to TRBJ2-6; possible D gene TRBD2, 5 bases. This clonotype was sampled from a human donor in good health (CMV status not recorded). Some clones in this sample may be carry-over from other donors' samples. CDR3 coding DNA: TGTGCCAGCAGCTTAGGCCGCGGGGGGGCCAACGTCCTGACTTTC. Translating gives CASSLGRGGANVLTF. Together with reference TRBV11-2 and TRBJ2-6, the CDR3 gives the full variable domain: EAGVAQSPRYKIIEKRQSVAFWCNPISGHATLYWYQQILGQGPKLLIQFQNNGVVDDSQLPKDRFSAERLKGVDSTLKIQPAKLEDSAVYLCASSLGRGGANVLTFGAGSRLTVL.